A selection of T cell receptor beta chains follows, all from one sample in a study of CD8+ T cells in alopecia areata. Data came from immunoSEQ multiplex PCR; TCRdb stores just in-frame clones and leaves some out. The table has more than 200,000 clones, 64% seen once. Sequenced material: CD4+ T cells sorted from blood, taken at week 4, from a patient treated with tofacitinib. The receptor source for this set is a human donor with alopecia areata. Each CDR3 is given with its conserved first and last residue. A D gene is named only where the DNA matches it firmly. Size is omitted from some rows. Given values are once, few, many or a class for expanded clones.

clone size: -
D gene: TRBD2
V gene: TRBV5-6
J gene: TRBJ2-5
CDR3 protein: CASSLESSGGRIGTQYF
CDR3 DNA: TGTGCCAGCAGCTTGGAAAGTAGCGGGGGGCGGATCGGGACCCAGTACTTC

clone size: -
D gene: TRBD1
V gene: TRBV30
J gene: TRBJ2-3
CDR3 protein: CAWSQQGQVDTQYF
CDR3 DNA: TGTGCCTGGAGCCAACAGGGGCAGGTGGATACGCAGTATTTT

clone size: once
D gene: -
V gene: TRBV2
J gene: TRBJ2-7
CDR3 protein: CATNGGRGFPEQYF
CDR3 DNA: TGTGCCACCAACGGAGGCAGGGGCTTTCCCGAGCAGTACTTC

clone size: -
D gene: -
V gene: TRBV6-5
J gene: TRBJ2-1
CDR3 protein: CASSSFLLGEQFF
CDR3 DNA: TGTGCCAGCAGTTCCTTCCTCCTTGGTGAGCAGTTCTTC

clone size: few
D gene: TRBD1
V gene: TRBV4-1
J gene: TRBJ1-5
CDR3 protein: CASSGTGNQPQHF
CDR3 DNA: TGCGCCAGCAGCGGGACAGGGAATCAGCCCCAGCATTTT

clone size: -
D gene: -
V gene: TRBV6-6
J gene: TRBJ1-2
CDR3 protein: CASTSRLGGYTF
CDR3 DNA: TGTGCCAGCACCTCCCGATTGGGTGGCTACACCTTC

clone size: -
D gene: -
V gene: TRBV29-1
J gene: TRBJ1-2
CDR3 protein: CSVEDPGALTNYGYTF
CDR3 DNA: TGCAGCGTTGAAGATCCGGGGGCGCTTACTAACTATGGCTACACCTTC

clone size: -
D gene: TRBD1
V gene: TRBV5-1
J gene: TRBJ2-2
CDR3 protein: CASSSRTGSTGELFF
CDR3 DNA: TGCGCCAGCAGCTCTAGGACAGGGAGCACCGGGGAGCTGTTTTTT

clone size: -
D gene: TRBD1
V gene: TRBV6-5
J gene: TRBJ1-1
CDR3 protein: CASSKTRTGNTEAFF
CDR3 DNA: TGTGCCAGCAGTAAGACCCGGACAGGGAACACTGAAGCTTTCTTT

clone size: -
D gene: -
V gene: TRBV4-2
J gene: TRBJ2-1
CDR3 protein: CASSQDPTGAGGGDEQFF
CDR3 DNA: TGTGCCAGCAGCCAAGACCCGACGGGGGCCGGCGGGGGAGATGAGCAGTTCTTC

clone size: -
D gene: TRBD2
V gene: TRBV19
J gene: TRBJ2-5
CDR3 protein: CASSKSGTTQETQYF
CDR3 DNA: TGTGCCAGTAGTAAGTCCGGGACTACCCAAGAGACCCAGTACTTC

clone size: -
D gene: -
V gene: TRBV30
J gene: TRBJ1-5
CDR3 protein: CAWSVKGKDNQPQHF
CDR3 DNA: TGTGCCTGGAGCGTAAAGGGGAAGGACAATCAGCCCCAGCATTTT

clone size: -
D gene: -
V gene: TRBV30
J gene: TRBJ1-5
CDR3 protein: CAWSADFNQPQHF
CDR3 DNA: TGTGCCTGGAGTGCGGACTTCAATCAGCCCCAGCATTTT

clone size: -
D gene: -
V gene: TRBV2
J gene: TRBJ1-2
CDR3 protein: CASPGGRGYTF
CDR3 DNA: TGTGCCAGCCCCGGGGGGAGAGGCTACACCTTC

clone size: -
D gene: -
V gene: TRBV5-1
J gene: TRBJ2-7
CDR3 protein: CASSLTGGEYEQYF
CDR3 DNA: TGCGCCAGCAGCTTGACAGGGGGGGAGTACGAGCAGTACTTC

clone size: few
D gene: TRBD2
V gene: TRBV4-2
J gene: TRBJ2-3
CDR3 protein: CASSQDAAGGTDTQYF
CDR3 DNA: TGTGCCAGCAGCCAAGATGCAGCGGGAGGCACAGATACGCAGTATTTT

clone size: -
D gene: -
V gene: TRBV27
J gene: TRBJ2-7
CDR3 protein: CASTPGQLTYEQYF
CDR3 DNA: TGTGCCAGCACCCCCGGGCAGCTTACCTACGAGCAGTACTTC

clone size: -
D gene: TRBD2
V gene: TRBV2
J gene: TRBJ2-5
CDR3 protein: CASRVAGEETQYF
CDR3 DNA: TGTGCCAGCAGAGTAGCGGGGGAAGAGACCCAGTACTTC

clone size: -
D gene: TRBD2
V gene: TRBV5-4
J gene: TRBJ2-1
CDR3 protein: CASRPRSGGGYNEQFF
CDR3 DNA: TGTGCCAGCAGGCCACGTAGCGGGGGTGGTTACAATGAGCAGTTCTTC

clone size: -
D gene: -
V gene: TRBV18
J gene: TRBJ2-7
CDR3 protein: CASSPQRDSQSRGEQYF
CDR3 DNA: TGTGCCAGCTCACCTCAGCGGGACAGCCAGAGCCGAGGGGAGCAGTACTTC

clone size: -
D gene: -
V gene: TRBV9
J gene: TRBJ2-7
CDR3 protein: CASSPDGGSYEQYF
CDR3 DNA: TGTGCCAGCAGCCCGGACGGTGGGTCCTACGAGCAGTACTTC

clone size: -
D gene: -
V gene: TRBV7-9
J gene: TRBJ1-2
CDR3 protein: CASSLGGAPNYGYTF
CDR3 DNA: TGTGCCAGCAGCTTAGGCGGGGCGCCTAACTATGGCTACACCTTC

clone size: -
D gene: TRBD1
V gene: TRBV5-1
J gene: TRBJ2-3
CDR3 protein: CASSAGQGVPADTQYF
CDR3 DNA: TGCGCCAGCAGCGCGGGACAGGGCGTACCAGCAGATACGCAGTATTTT

clone size: -
D gene: -
V gene: TRBV18
J gene: TRBJ1-4
CDR3 protein: CASSPAQTNYEKLFF
CDR3 DNA: TGTGCCAGCTCACCAGCACAGACCAACTATGAAAAACTGTTTTTT

clone size: -
D gene: TRBD2
V gene: TRBV6-1
J gene: TRBJ2-2
CDR3 protein: CASSGPSGGGELFF
CDR3 DNA: TGTGCCAGCAGTGGTCCCAGCGGGGGCGGGGAGCTGTTTTTT

clone size: -
D gene: -
V gene: TRBV6-1
J gene: TRBJ2-7
CDR3 protein: CASSGIDSPTYEQYF
CDR3 DNA: TGTGCCAGCAGTGGAATAGACAGTCCCACCTACGAGCAGTACTTC

clone size: -
D gene: -
V gene: TRBV14
J gene: TRBJ2-7
CDR3 protein: CASSLAASYEQYF
CDR3 DNA: TGTGCCAGCAGCCTTGCAGCCTCCTACGAGCAGTACTTC

clone size: -
D gene: TRBD1
V gene: TRBV30
J gene: TRBJ1-2
CDR3 protein: CAWQPLWTGAGYTF
CDR3 DNA: TGTGCCTGGCAACCCCTATGGACAGGGGCCGGCTACACCTTC

clone size: -
D gene: -
V gene: TRBV2
J gene: TRBJ1-1
CDR3 protein: CASRSSERTEAFF
CDR3 DNA: TGTGCCAGCAGGTCTTCTGAGCGGACTGAAGCTTTCTTT

clone size: -
D gene: -
V gene: TRBV18
J gene: TRBJ2-5
CDR3 protein: CASSPERGGETQYF
CDR3 DNA: TGTGCCAGCTCACCCGAGAGGGGCGGGGAGACCCAGTACTTC

clone size: few
D gene: -
V gene: TRBV30
J gene: TRBJ2-7
CDR3 protein: CAWTPGGYEQYF
CDR3 DNA: TGTGCCTGGACCCCCGGCGGTTACGAGCAGTACTTC

clone size: few
D gene: -
V gene: TRBV4-3
J gene: TRBJ2-2
CDR3 protein: CASSQEVTGELFF
CDR3 DNA: TGCGCCAGCAGCCAAGAAGTCACCGGGGAGCTGTTTTTT

clone size: -
D gene: TRBD1
V gene: TRBV18
J gene: TRBJ1-1
CDR3 protein: CASSRDRDTEAFF
CDR3 DNA: TGTGCCAGCTCACGGGACAGGGACACTGAAGCTTTCTTT

clone size: few
D gene: -
V gene: TRBV7-3
J gene: TRBJ2-3
CDR3 protein: CASARGGGPDTQYF
CDR3 DNA: TGTGCCAGCGCCCGGGGCGGGGGCCCAGATACGCAGTATTTT

clone size: -
D gene: TRBD2
V gene: TRBV6-1
J gene: TRBJ2-1
CDR3 protein: CASSELAGGLSEQFF
CDR3 DNA: TGTGCCAGCAGTGAACTAGCGGGGGGGCTCAGTGAGCAGTTCTTC

clone size: few
D gene: -
V gene: TRBV29-1
J gene: TRBJ2-2
CDR3 protein: CSVELSGLGVDGELFF
CDR3 DNA: TGCAGCGTTGAACTCTCAGGGCTGGGAGTTGACGGGGAGCTGTTTTTT

clone size: -
D gene: -
V gene: TRBV7-9
J gene: TRBJ1-1
CDR3 protein: CASSRQNFMNTEAFF
CDR3 DNA: TGTGCCAGCAGCCGACAGAACTTTATGAACACTGAAGCTTTCTTT

clone size: -
D gene: TRBD1
V gene: TRBV29-1
J gene: TRBJ2-5
CDR3 protein: CSVEVFGTGTTQYF
CDR3 DNA: TGCAGCGTTGAAGTGTTCGGGACAGGGACGACCCAGTACTTC

clone size: few
D gene: -
V gene: TRBV29-1
J gene: TRBJ2-2
CDR3 protein: CSVGRSANTGELFF
CDR3 DNA: TGCAGCGTCGGACGGAGCGCGAACACCGGGGAGCTGTTTTTT

clone size: -
D gene: -
V gene: TRBV7-2
J gene: TRBJ2-1
CDR3 protein: CASSAIPGYNEQFF
CDR3 DNA: TGTGCCAGCAGCGCTATACCAGGGTACAATGAGCAGTTCTTC

clone size: -
D gene: -
V gene: TRBV2
J gene: TRBJ1-5
CDR3 protein: CASRQELGQPQHF
CDR3 DNA: TGTGCCAGCAGACAGGAGTTGGGTCAGCCCCAGCATTTT

clone size: -
D gene: TRBD2
V gene: TRBV7-9
J gene: TRBJ2-5
CDR3 protein: CASSWGGGQETQYF
CDR3 DNA: TGTGCCAGCAGCTGGGGCGGGGGTCAAGAGACCCAGTACTTC

clone size: -
D gene: TRBD1
V gene: TRBV29-1
J gene: TRBJ1-2
CDR3 protein: CSVATGVGYGYTF
CDR3 DNA: TGCAGCGTCGCTACAGGGGTGGGCTATGGCTACACCTTC

clone size: -
D gene: TRBD1
V gene: TRBV10-3
J gene: TRBJ1-2
CDR3 protein: CAITQDRGGIGYTF
CDR3 DNA: TGTGCCATCACCCAGGACAGGGGGGGTATCGGCTACACCTTC

clone size: -
D gene: -
V gene: TRBV7-2
J gene: TRBJ2-7
CDR3 protein: CASSSRPGVSSEQYF
CDR3 DNA: TGTGCCAGCAGCTCCCGACCGGGAGTCTCCTCCGAGCAGTACTTC

clone size: once
D gene: TRBD1
V gene: TRBV30
J gene: TRBJ2-2
CDR3 protein: CASTGQGIAGELFF
CDR3 DNA: TGTGCCTCCACGGGACAGGGGATCGCCGGGGAGCTGTTTTTT

clone size: -
D gene: TRBD1
V gene: TRBV5-4
J gene: TRBJ1-2
CDR3 protein: CASSLGTGYGYTF
CDR3 DNA: TGTGCCAGCAGCCTCGGGACAGGCTATGGCTACACCTTC

clone size: -
D gene: -
V gene: TRBV15
J gene: TRBJ2-7
CDR3 protein: CATSNTSGRRPPYEQYF
CDR3 DNA: TGTGCCACCAGCAACACCTCTGGGAGGCGGCCTCCGTACGAGCAGTACTTC

clone size: -
D gene: -
V gene: TRBV6-5
J gene: TRBJ1-6
CDR3 protein: CASSYGGVQNSPLHF
CDR3 DNA: TGTGCCAGCAGTTACGGGGGGGTTCAGAATTCACCCCTCCACTTT

clone size: few
D gene: -
V gene: TRBV29-1
J gene: TRBJ2-7
CDR3 protein: CSARTSSYEQYF
CDR3 DNA: TGCAGCGCAAGGACAAGCTCCTACGAGCAGTACTTC

clone size: -
D gene: -
V gene: TRBV4-2
J gene: TRBJ1-1
CDR3 protein: CASSLTGTNTEAFF
CDR3 DNA: TGTGCCAGCAGCCTGACAGGTACCAACACTGAAGCTTTCTTT

clone size: -
D gene: TRBD1
V gene: TRBV29-1
J gene: TRBJ2-3
CDR3 protein: CSVPHRGQGRDTQYF
CDR3 DNA: TGCAGCGTGCCCCATCGGGGACAGGGAAGGGATACGCAGTATTTT

clone size: few
D gene: -
V gene: TRBV29-1
J gene: TRBJ2-6
CDR3 protein: CSVEGSGANVLTF
CDR3 DNA: TGCAGCGTTGAGGGGTCTGGGGCCAACGTCCTGACTTTC